These T cell receptor beta chains were read from a single sample in a study of identifying expanded T cells in peripheral blood. This table comes from immunoSEQ multiplex PCR, and its TCRdb copy is limited to in-frame clones, with some not included. The table records 85,000 to 100,000 clones, about 87% of them present only once. The sample was blood. The receptor source for this set is a person between 18 and 75 years old in good health. Each CDR3 is given with its conserved first and last residue. Each record gives: V gene, clone size, D gene, J gene, CDR3 DNA, CDR3 protein. D genes are given only for firm matches. A clone size is listed for some rows: how often the clone was seen (once, few, many), or a class if it is expanded.

>TRBV6-6|-|-|TRBJ1-1
TGTGCCAGCAGGGAACAGGGAGGGGGAGCTTTCTTT
CASREQGGGAFF
>TRBV6-4|-|-|TRBJ2-5
TGTGCCAGCAGCCCGACGTCCAGTGCAGAGACCCAGTACTTC
CASSPTSSAETQYF
>TRBV5-1|-|TRBD2|TRBJ2-5
TGCGCCAGCAGCTCTACTAGCGGGGGGGTTAAAGAGACCCAGTACTTC
CASSSTSGGVKETQYF
>TRBV5-1|-|TRBD1|TRBJ2-1
TGCGCCAGCAGCCCTCGACAGGGTCGTAGGGATGAGCAGTTCTTC
CASSPRQGRRDEQFF
>TRBV4-3|-|-|TRBJ2-7
TGCGCCAGCAGCCAAGACCGGACAACCTCCTACGAGCAGTACTTC
CASSQDRTTSYEQYF
>TRBV6-6|-|-|TRBJ1-4
TGTGCCAGCATTGGGAGCCTTAATGAAAAACTGTTTTTT
CASIGSLNEKLFF
>TRBV6-4|-|-|TRBJ2-1
TGTGCCAGCAGTGACGGGGGGGCGACGGATGAGCAGTTCTTC
CASSDGGATDEQFF
>TRBV6-6|-|-|TRBJ2-1
TGTGCCAGCAGTTACCACAGGGCAAATGAGCAGTTCTTC
CASSYHRANEQFF
>TRBV6-4|-|-|TRBJ2-1
TGTGCCAGCAGTGACTCTTTCGGCTCCTACAATGAGCAGTTCTTC
CASSDSFGSYNEQFF
>TRBV7-9|-|-|TRBJ2-1
TGTGCCAGCAGCTCCTGGACCCCCGTCGGGGGTGAGCAGTTCTTC
CASSSWTPVGGEQFF
>TRBV15|-|-|TRBJ2-5
TGTGCCACCAGCAGTTTTTCAGGGAGGGAGACCCAGTACTTC
CATSSFSGRETQYF
>TRBV6-5|-|-|TRBJ2-7
TGTGCCAGCAGTTCGTTGGGCGGGGTCACCCCCTACGAGCAGTACTTC
CASSSLGGVTPYEQYF
>TRBV27|once|TRBD1|TRBJ2-1
TGTGCCAGCAGCATACCGGGACAGGGTAACCATGAGCAGTTCTTC
CASSIPGQGNHEQFF
>TRBV20-1|-|TRBD1|TRBJ1-1
TGCATGGGCAGGGGGGGGACTGAAGCTTTCTTT
CMGRGGTEAFF
>TRBV15|-|TRBD1|TRBJ1-1
TGTGCCACCAGCAGAGATCTTCAGGGGGGTTACACTGAAGCTTTCTTT
CATSRDLQGGYTEAFF
>TRBV14|-|TRBD2|TRBJ2-1
TGTGCCAGCAGCCAAGTTCGACTAGCGGGAGATCCCCTGTTCTCCTACAATGAGCAGTTCTTC
CASSQVRLAGDPLFSYNEQFF
>TRBV15|-|-|TRBJ2-2
TGTGCCACCAGCAGAGAAGTCGAGACCGGGGAGCTGTTTTTT
CATSREVETGELFF
>TRBV5-4|-|-|TRBJ2-7
TGTGCCAGCAGCTTGGAGGCAGGTGGGGCCTACGAGCAGTACTTC
CASSLEAGGAYEQYF
>TRBV5-4|-|-|TRBJ1-5
TGTGCCAGCAGTCTGGGGGGGGGTCATCAGCCCCAGCATTTT
CASSLGGGHQPQHF
>TRBV7-6|-|-|TRBJ1-1
TGTGCCAGCAGCCCGAGGGGGTTCGACACTGAAGCTTTCTTT
CASSPRGFDTEAFF
>TRBV28|-|TRBD2|TRBJ2-5
TGTGCCAGCCTGAGCGGACTAGCGGGGCCTCAAGAGACCCAGTACTTC
CASLSGLAGPQETQYF
>TRBV27|-|TRBD1|TRBJ2-4
TGTGCCAGCAGGACATCGACAGGGGCGAACATTCAGTACTTC
CASRTSTGANIQYF
>TRBV11-1|-|-|TRBJ2-1
TGTGCCAGCAGCTTAGGGTATGAGCAGTTCTTC
CASSLGYEQFF
>TRBV5-1|-|TRBD1|TRBJ2-3
TGCGCCAGCAGCTTGGAACAGGGGGATACGCAGTATTTT
CASSLEQGDTQYF
>TRBV5-1|once|TRBD1|TRBJ1-1
TGCGCCAGCAGCTGGGCCTTCGACAGGGGAGACACTGAAGCTTTCTTT
CASSWAFDRGDTEAFF
>TRBV4-2|-|-|TRBJ1-1
TGTGCCAGCAGCCAAGTTTCGTCGGCAGCGAACACTGAAGCTTTCTTT
CASSQVSSAANTEAFF
>TRBV28|-|-|TRBJ2-3
TGTGCCAGCAGTTTATTGGGGGATACGCAGTATTTT
CASSLLGDTQYF
>TRBV6-1|once|-|TRBJ1-5
TGTGCCAGCAGTGAAGCTCCAGGGGTTGGGGATCAGCCCCAGCATTTT
CASSEAPGVGDQPQHF
>TRBV19|-|TRBD1|TRBJ2-7
TGTGCCAGCAGAGACAGGGTCTCCTACGAGCAGTACTTC
CASRDRVSYEQYF
>TRBV5-4|-|-|TRBJ1-6
TGTGCCAGCAGCCGCCGGGGTTCCTATAATTCACCCCTCCACTTT
CASSRRGSYNSPLHF
>TRBV19|-|TRBD2|TRBJ2-1
TGTGCCAGTAGTAAATCCCTAGCGGGCTTCTCCTACAATGAGCAGTTCTTC
CASSKSLAGFSYNEQFF
>TRBV18|-|-|TRBJ2-1
TGTGCCAGCTCACCACTCCGGGACTCGAATGAGCAGTTCTTC
CASSPLRDSNEQFF
>TRBV10-3|-|TRBD2|TRBJ2-1
TGTGCCATCAGTGAATCCCGACTTAGCGGGAGGGGTAATGAGCAGTTCTTC
CAISESRLSGRGNEQFF
>TRBV6-5|-|-|TRBJ2-7
TGTGCCAGCAGTCGACCGGGACTCGACGCCTACGAGCAGTACTTC
CASSRPGLDAYEQYF
>TRBV6-1|-|-|TRBJ1-5
TGTGCCAGCAGTGAAGCGCCTGGGACATCTCAGCCCCAGCATTTT
CASSEAPGTSQPQHF
>TRBV5-4|-|TRBD2|TRBJ2-1
TGTGCCAGCAGCTTGGTCCTAGCGGGACGCGTCAGCTCCTACAATGAGCAGTTCTTC
CASSLVLAGRVSSYNEQFF
>TRBV2|-|TRBD1|TRBJ2-1
TGTGCCAGCCTGTCAGACAGGGATATGAATGAGCAGTTCTTC
CASLSDRDMNEQFF
>TRBV7-2|-|TRBD2|TRBJ2-3
TGTGCCAGCAGCCTAGGGGCGGGAGGGAGGCCAGATACGCAGTATTTT
CASSLGAGGRPDTQYF
>TRBV9|-|-|TRBJ2-2
TGTGCCAGCAGCGTATGGCATGAGAACACCGGGGAGCTGTTTTTT
CASSVWHENTGELFF
>TRBV6-4|-|-|TRBJ2-2
TGTGCCAGCAGAGGAGACAGATTCACCGGGGAGCTGTTTTTT
CASRGDRFTGELFF
>TRBV2|-|TRBD1|TRBJ2-5
TGTGCCAGCAGCAGAGCGGACAGGGCCTTAGAGACCCAGTACTTC
CASSRADRALETQYF
>TRBV28|once|-|TRBJ1-1
TGTGCCAGCAGCGGCAGCCCGAACACTGAAGCTTTCTTT
CASSGSPNTEAFF
>TRBV5-6|-|TRBD1|TRBJ2-1
TGTGCCAGCAGCATACCCGGGACAGGGTTATCTGAGCAGTTCTTC
CASSIPGTGLSEQFF
>TRBV4-1|-|-|TRBJ2-3
TGCGCCAGCGCACTCCGGACAGGCACAGATACGCAGTATTTT
CASALRTGTDTQYF
>TRBV4-3|once|TRBD1|TRBJ1-5
TGCGCCAGCAGCCAAAACAGGGGGCACGGCAATCAGCCCCAGCATTTT
CASSQNRGHGNQPQHF
>TRBV19|few|-|TRBJ1-5
TGTGCCAGTAGTGGGAGGACAGTTTCCTATAGCAATCAGCCCCAGCATTTT
CASSGRTVSYSNQPQHF
>TRBV4-1|once|-|TRBJ2-7
TGCGCCAGCAGCCAAGTCAGGGGCTCCTACGAGCAGTACTTC
CASSQVRGSYEQYF
>TRBV20-1|-|-|TRBJ2-7
TGCAGTGCTACCAGAGCCTACGAGCAGTACTTC
CSATRAYEQYF
>TRBV14|-|-|TRBJ2-2
TGTGCCAGCAGCCAAGATCACGGGACCGGGGAGCTGTTTTTT
CASSQDHGTGELFF